The 30 T cell receptor beta chains presented below share a single source sample, sequenced in a study of cytomegalovirus exposure and HLA in healthy donors. In the PCR, 60 Vbeta and 13 Jbeta primers were used. Libraries were prepared by immunoSEQ multiplex PCR; TCRdb keeps only in-frame clonotypes and omits some of them. The sample holds roughly 120,000 clones, 55% to 75% seen once. Sequencing was performed on PBMCs. Receptors were obtained from a woman in her 70s in good health and CMV-seropositive.

This clone was counted between two and nine times. V and J are TRBV25-1 and TRBJ1-1; tentative D call: TRBD1 (5 bases). The CDR3 runs 14 residues. Looked up from germline, CDR1 is MGHDK and CDR2 is SYGVNS. V lost 2 bases, J lost 6 bases, and 13 bases lay in between. The CDR3 region is CASSENPQGSEAFF. The DNA of the CDR3 is TGTGCCAGCAGTGAAAACCCGCAGGGCTCTGAAGCTTTCTTT.

The chain is built from TRBV7-2 and TRBJ2-1, with TRBD2 matching over 7 bases. The V and J ends lost 4 bases and 0 bases, in that order; junction bases with no gene match: 9. The CDR3 spans 17 residues. CDR1 SGHTA and CDR2 FQGNSA come from the germline V gene. CDR3 sequence: CASSSPQRGLSYNEQFF. The CDR3 region has the DNA TGTGCCAGCAGCTCCCCCCAGCGGGGACTCTCCTACAATGAGCAGTTCTTC.

This chain connects TRBV6-6 to TRBJ2-6; tentative D call: TRBD1 (5 bases). The CDR3 is 16 residues long. Germline V gene sequence: CDR1 MNHNY, CDR2 SVGAGI (reference sequence). Trimming stripped 5 bases from V and 0 bases from J, with 11 bases between. In DNA, the CDR3 is TGTGCCAGCAGTCCAGGGTACAGCTCTGGGGCCAACGTCCTGACTTTC. It is translated as CASSPGYSSGANVLTF.

The rearrangement joins TRBV6-5 to TRBJ1-1; 10 nucleotides line up with TRBD1. V trimming: 6 bases; J trimming: 1 base; junction bases outside the gene matches: 2. Germline values: CDR1 MNHEY, CDR2 SVGAGI. CDR3 size: 14 residues. The DNA of the CDR3 is TGTGCCAGCAGCCGGGACAGGGGGAACACTGAAGCTTTCTTT. This sequence encodes CASSRDRGNTEAFF.

In its sample, this clone was seen a few times. The genes are TRBV19 and TRBJ1-5; maybe TRBD1 (5 bases). The CDR3 is 16 amino acids. The germline gives CDR1 LNHDA, CDR2 SQIVND (reference sequence). Trimming took 3 bases from V and 1 from J, leaving 13 bases between them. The CDR3 region has the DNA TGTGCCAGTAGTATGGGGGGAACGGGGAGCAATCAGCCCCAGCATTTT. This encodes CASSMGGTGSNQPQHF. Filled out from reference TRBV19 and TRBJ1-5, the complete variable domain reads DGGITQSPKYLFRKEGQNVTLSCEQNLNHDAMYWYRQDPGQGLRLIYYSQIVNDFQKGDIAEGYSVSREKKESFPLTVTSAQKNPTAFYLCASSMGGTGSNQPQHFGDGTRLSIL.

This sequence joins TRBV7-2 and TRBJ1-4, with D possibly matching TRBD1 (6 bases). Trimming removed 7 bases from V and 10 bases from J, with 19 bases in between. Germline CDR1 and CDR2: SGHTA and FQGNSA. The CDR3 sequence is 14 residues long. DNA for the CDR3: TGTGCCAGCACCTCGGGGCAGGGGTGGGGAAAACTGTTTTTT. This translates into CASTSGQGWGKLFF.

This clone was seen only a few times. This rearrangement joins TRBV14 to TRBJ1-5, with unresolved D. V was clipped by 1 base and J by 6 bases, with 4 bases between them. This CDR3 is 12 amino acids long. Germline-derived CDR1 and CDR2 are SGHDN and FVKESK. This CDR3 is CASSQVGQPQHF. The CDR3 DNA reads TGTGCCAGCAGCCAAGTCGGTCAGCCCCAGCATTTT.

There are a few counts of this clone. The chain recombines TRBV5-5 with TRBJ1-2; 8 bases match TRBD1. The ends lost 0 bases at V and 8 bases at J; junction bases unmatched: 6. This CDR3 has 14 residues. Looked up from germline, CDR1 is SGHKS and CDR2 is YYEKEE (reference sequence). CDR3 region: CASSLDRGVGGYTF. The CDR3 DNA follows: TGTGCCAGCAGCTTGGACAGGGGGGTCGGCGGCTACACCTTC.

The V call is TRBV10-3, the J call TRBJ2-7; 9 positions agree with TRBD2. Losses at the gene ends were 6 bases for V and 0 bases for J; bases not matched to a gene: 3. The CDR3 has 14 amino acids. Germline V gives CDR1 ENHRY, CDR2 SYGVKD. For the CDR3, the DNA is TGTGCCATCAGGGCTAGCGGGGACTCCTACGAGCAGTACTTC. Amino acid sequence: CAIRASGDSYEQYF.

This chain joins TRBV6-5 and TRBJ2-5; D ambiguous. The CDR3 is made up of 12 amino acids. The V end was cut by 2 bases, the J end by 1 base, with 2 bases between. Germline loops: CDR1 MNHEY, CDR2 SVGAGI. The CDR3 region has the DNA TGTGCCAGCAGTTACCGCCAAGAGACCCAGTACTTC. Protein sequence: CASSYRQETQYF.

The V call is TRBV10-1, the J call TRBJ2-1; 10 bases line up with TRBD2. The CDR3 is 17 amino acids. Germline CDR1 is WNHNN and CDR2 is SYGVQD (reference sequence). Trimming cost V 3 bases and J 6 bases; bases outside gene matches: 11. The CDR3 here is CASSDGGAGGPFNEQFF. The CDR3 region has the DNA TGCGCCAGCAGTGATGGTGGAGCGGGGGGGCCATTCAATGAGCAGTTCTTC.

The V and J genes are TRBV2 and TRBJ2-7; 9 bases map to TRBD1. V dropped 6 bases and J dropped 4; count of bases not matched to a gene: 7. The CDR3 has 14 amino acids. Germline-derived CDR1 and CDR2 are SNHLY and FYNNEI. The CDR3 region has the DNA TGTGCCAGCAGGGGGGGGACAGGGCAATACGAGCAGTACTTC. Encoded protein: CASRGGTGQYEQYF.

This clone was observed a few times. CDR3 DNA: TGTGCCAGCAGCCTACGGACAGGATCTTCTAACTATGGCTACACCTTC. It yields the protein CASSLRTGSSNYGYTF. V gene TRBV5-6 combines with J gene TRBJ1-2, with 7 bases that match TRBD1. V dropped 4 bases and J dropped 0; count of bases not matched to a gene: 9. The CDR3 runs 16 residues. Germline CDR1 and CDR2: SGHDT and YYEEEE.

A remark on this clone: The same CDR3 also results from other DNA sequences found in this sample. CDR3: CASSPLGTGQETQYF. Here the CDR3 DNA reads TGTGCCAGCAGCCCTCTGGGGACAGGCCAAGAGACCCAGTACTTC. This chain joins TRBV7-9 and TRBJ2-5, with 8 bases aligning to TRBD1. The germline V gene encodes CDR1 SEHNR and CDR2 FQNEAQ (reference sequence). V shed 5 bases, J shed 1 base, and the junction held 6 bases outside the gene matches. The CDR3 has 15 amino acids.

V usage is TRBV27 and J usage is TRBJ2-1; no definite D call. The CDR3 consists of 14 residues. CDR1 and CDR2 from the germline V gene are MNHEY and SMNVEV (reference sequence). Trimming took 7 bases from V and 2 from J, leaving 12 bases between them. CDR3 residues: CASTYSVTYNEQFF. The CDR3 DNA is TGTGCCAGCACTTACTCGGTAACCTACAATGAGCAGTTCTTC.

The CDR3 loop is CASSLDSGGANTGELFF. Here the CDR3 DNA reads TGTGCCAGCTCACTGGACAGCGGGGGGGCAAACACCGGGGAGCTGTTTTTT. The rearrangement uses TRBV18 and TRBJ2-2; 10 bases fit TRBD2. CDR1 and CDR2 from the germline V gene are KGHSH and LQKENI. Germline trimming cut 4 bases from V and 2 bases from J; bases unmatched to any gene: 7. CDR3 size: 17 residues.

The J gene is TRBJ1-1, the V gene TRBV29-1; TRBD1 is a possible D gene (6 bases). Germline V CDR1 and CDR2: SQVTM, ANQGSEA. Trimming shortened V by 3 bases and J by 0 bases, and 8 bases separated the two germline ends. There are 13 residues in the CDR3. CDR3 DNA sequence: TGCAGCGTTGACAGGGGTGTGAACACTGAAGCTTTCTTT. Protein sequence: CSVDRGVNTEAFF.

The V call is TRBV14, the J call TRBJ2-7, with unresolved D. The V gene's germline CDR1 is SGHDN and CDR2 FVKESK. V lost 6 bases to trimming and J lost 0 bases, with 9 bases between them. This CDR3 is 13 amino acids long. CDR3 sequence reads: CASRKSSSYEQYF. The CDR3 DNA is TGTGCCAGCAGGAAAAGTAGCTCCTACGAGCAGTACTTC.

The table lists this clone with a few counts. V usage is TRBV4-1 and J usage is TRBJ2-7; perhaps TRBD2 as D (6 bases). Trimming took off 4 bases at V and 2 bases at J, with 15 bases between the two ends. The germline gives CDR1 MGHRA, CDR2 YSYEKL. The CDR3 is made up of 15 amino acids. The CDR3 spells CASSPRGGRTYEQYF. The CDR3 DNA reads as TGCGCCAGCAGCCCCCGGGGTGGGAGGACCTACGAGCAGTACTTC.

This sequence joins TRBV18 and TRBJ2-1; 8 nucleotides match TRBD2. Trimming at V came to 3 bases and at J to 2 bases, leaving 6 bases not matched to a gene. CDR1 is KGHSH and CDR2 is LQKENI in the germline V gene. The CDR3 contains 16 residues. The DNA for the CDR3 is TGTGCCAGCTCACCTACTGCGGGAGGTGCCTACAATGAGCAGTTCTTC. It yields the protein CASSPTAGGAYNEQFF.

The CDR3 DNA is TGTGCCTGGATGGGAGGCGCCGGAGGGCCCCAGCATTTT. Protein sequence: CAWMGGAGGPQHF. This chain uses TRBV30 with TRBJ1-5; D unresolved. This CDR3 has 13 amino acids. V was shortened by 4 bases and J by 9 bases, with 16 bases between the two germline ends. Germline-derived CDR1 and CDR2 are GTSNPN and SVGIG (reference sequence).

This chain connects TRBV28 to TRBJ2-7; D not certain. The CDR3 has 12 amino acids. Germline CDR1 is MDHEN and CDR2 is SYDVKM. The V end lost 5 bases, the J end lost 4 bases, and 9 bases lay between the germline ends. The CDR3 reads CASSPNFYEQYF. DNA for the CDR3: TGTGCCAGCAGTCCAAATTTTTACGAGCAGTACTTC.

The rearrangement uses TRBV7-9 and TRBJ2-5; possibly TRBD1 for D (6 bases). The CDR3 consists of 16 residues. Germline CDR1 and CDR2: SEHNR and FQNEAQ (reference sequence). The V end was cut by 5 bases, the J end by 2 bases, with 18 bases between. CDR3: CASSHEVGQTQETQYF. CDR3 in DNA: TGTGCCAGCAGCCATGAAGTGGGACAAACGCAAGAGACCCAGTACTTC.

Details on this clone: This CDR3 is also generated by other DNA sequences in the sample. The chain recombines TRBV5-1 with TRBJ1-4, with D unresolved. The ends were cut back, 2 bases at V and 4 bases at J, with 9 bases in the middle. CDR1 SGHRS and CDR2 YFSETQ come from the germline V gene. This CDR3 spans 14 amino acids. In DNA form, the CDR3 reads TGCGCCAGCAGCTTTGGAGAGATTAATGAAAAACTGTTTTTT. Its translation is CASSFGEINEKLFF.

The J gene is TRBJ2-6, the V gene TRBV6-4; D is unclear. Germline V gene lookup returns CDR1 MRHNA and CDR2 SNTAGT. Trimming cost V 6 bases and J 0 bases, with 12 bases left between them. The length of the CDR3 is 16 residues. The chain's CDR3 is CASSQEAVSGANVLTF. The CDR3 nucleotides are TGTGCCAGCAGCCAAGAGGCGGTCTCTGGGGCCAACGTCCTGACTTTC.

V usage is TRBV7-2 and J usage is TRBJ1-5; TRBD1 matches 8 bases. V lost 6 bases to trimming and J lost 2 bases; unmatched junction nucleotides: 3. There are 14 residues in the CDR3. The V gene's germline CDR1 is SGHTA and CDR2 FQGNSA. CDR3 sequence (DNA): TGTGCCAGCAGTGACAGGGGAGGCAATCAGCCCCAGCATTTT. Encoded protein: CASSDRGGNQPQHF.

This clone was seen only a few times. The CDR3 here is CASSFGFPRGNEQFF. The CDR3 DNA reads TGTGCCAGCAGCTTCGGGTTTCCGCGAGGCAATGAGCAGTTCTTC. This rearrangement joins TRBV5-4 to TRBJ2-1; D call uncertain. Germline V gene sequence: CDR1 SGHNT, CDR2 YYREEE (reference sequence). Trimming stripped 2 bases from V and 6 bases from J, with 15 bases between. The CDR3 is 15 amino acids.

This clone has just a few counts. The CDR3 sequence is CAWSEGGNTIYF. The CDR3 DNA is TGTGCCTGGAGTGAAGGAGGGAACACCATATATTTT. V usage is TRBV30 and J usage is TRBJ1-3; D is undetermined. The germline CDR1 and CDR2 sequences are GTSNPN and SVGIG (reference sequence). The length of the CDR3 is 12 residues. V lost 1 base and J 7 bases, leaving 8 bases between the germline ends. Full variable domain (outside the CDR3, taken from reference TRBV30 and TRBJ1-3): SQTIHQWPATLVQPVGSPLSLECTVEGTSNPNLYWYRQAAGRGLQLLFYSVGIGQISSEVPQNLSASRPQDRQFILSSKKLLLSDSGFYLCAWSEGGNTIYFGEGSWLTVV.

The rearrangement uses TRBV7-9 and TRBJ1-2; 7 bases match TRBD1. The CDR3 contains 15 residues. V gave up 3 bases and J gave up 7 bases; unmatched junction bases: 11. From germline, CDR1 is SEHNR and CDR2 FQNEAQ (reference sequence). The CDR3 coding sequence is TGTGCCAGCAGCTTTGTATTGGGGACAGTCCCTGGCTACACCTTC. It encodes CASSFVLGTVPGYTF.

V usage is TRBV6-5 and J usage is TRBJ2-7, with D tentatively TRBD1 (6 bases). Germline V lookup: CDR1 MNHEY, CDR2 SVGAGI. The CDR3 has 15 residues. The ends were cut back, 2 bases at V and 3 bases at J, with 14 bases in the middle. CDR3 coding DNA: TGTGCCAGCAGTTACGGCCAGACAGGTAGCTACGAGCAGTACTTC. This sequence encodes CASSYGQTGSYEQYF.